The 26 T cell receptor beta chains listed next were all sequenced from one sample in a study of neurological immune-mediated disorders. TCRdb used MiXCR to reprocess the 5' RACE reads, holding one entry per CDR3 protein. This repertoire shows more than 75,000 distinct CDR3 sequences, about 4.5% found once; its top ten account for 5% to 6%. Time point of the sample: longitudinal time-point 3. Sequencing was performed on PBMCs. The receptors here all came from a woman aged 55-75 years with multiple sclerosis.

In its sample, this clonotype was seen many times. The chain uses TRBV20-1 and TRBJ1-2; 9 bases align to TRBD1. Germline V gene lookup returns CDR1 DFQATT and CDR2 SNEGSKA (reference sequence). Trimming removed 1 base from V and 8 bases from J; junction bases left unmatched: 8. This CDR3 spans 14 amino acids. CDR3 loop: CSARVSGTGNGYTF. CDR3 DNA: TGCAGTGCTAGAGTTTCCGGGACAGGGAACGGCTACACCTTC.

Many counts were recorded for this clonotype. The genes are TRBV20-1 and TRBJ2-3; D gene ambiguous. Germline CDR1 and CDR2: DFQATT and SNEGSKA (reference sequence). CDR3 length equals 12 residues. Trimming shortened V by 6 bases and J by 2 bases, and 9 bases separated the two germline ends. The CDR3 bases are TGCAGTGCCCTCCCACCCACAGATACGCAGTATTTT. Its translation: CSALPPTDTQYF.

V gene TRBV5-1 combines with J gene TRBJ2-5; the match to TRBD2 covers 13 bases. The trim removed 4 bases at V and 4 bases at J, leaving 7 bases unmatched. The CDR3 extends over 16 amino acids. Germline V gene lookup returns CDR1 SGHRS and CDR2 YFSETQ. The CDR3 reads CASSLGTSGIGETQYF. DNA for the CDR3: TGCGCCAGCAGCCTCGGGACTAGCGGGATTGGAGAGACCCAGTACTTC.

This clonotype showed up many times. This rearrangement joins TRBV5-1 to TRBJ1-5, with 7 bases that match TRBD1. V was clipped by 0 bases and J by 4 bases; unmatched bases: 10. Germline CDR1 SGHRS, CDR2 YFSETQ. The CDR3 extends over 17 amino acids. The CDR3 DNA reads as TGCGCCAGCAGCTTGGGGCACCGGGACAGTAAAAATCAGCCCCAGCATTTT. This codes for CASSLGHRDSKNQPQHF.

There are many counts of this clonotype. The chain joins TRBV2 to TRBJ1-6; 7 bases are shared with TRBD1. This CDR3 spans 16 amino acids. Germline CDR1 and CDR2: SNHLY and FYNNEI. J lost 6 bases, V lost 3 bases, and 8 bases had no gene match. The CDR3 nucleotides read TGTGCCAGCAGTGAGAACAGGGGTTTCGGTAATTCACCCCTCCACTTT. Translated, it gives CASSENRGFGNSPLHF.

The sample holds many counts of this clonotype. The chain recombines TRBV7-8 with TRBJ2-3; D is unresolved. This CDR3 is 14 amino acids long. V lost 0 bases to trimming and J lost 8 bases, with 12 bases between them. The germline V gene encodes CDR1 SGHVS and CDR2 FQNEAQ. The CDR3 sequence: CASSLALRVFTQYF. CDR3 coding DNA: TGTGCCAGCAGCTTAGCCCTAAGAGTCTTTACGCAGTATTTT.

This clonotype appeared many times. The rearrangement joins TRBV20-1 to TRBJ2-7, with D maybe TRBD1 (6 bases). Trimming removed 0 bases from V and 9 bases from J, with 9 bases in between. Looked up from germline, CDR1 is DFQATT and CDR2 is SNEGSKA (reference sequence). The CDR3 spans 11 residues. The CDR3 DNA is TGCAGTGCTAGAGACGGACAGCGGCAGTACTTC. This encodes CSARDGQRQYF.

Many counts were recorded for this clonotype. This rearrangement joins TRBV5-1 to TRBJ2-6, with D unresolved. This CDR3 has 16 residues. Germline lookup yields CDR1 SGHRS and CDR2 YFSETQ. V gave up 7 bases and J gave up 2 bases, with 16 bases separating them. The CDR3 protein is CASADIPGAGANVLTF. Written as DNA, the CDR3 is TGCGCCAGCGCCGACATCCCTGGAGCTGGGGCCAACGTCCTGACTTTC. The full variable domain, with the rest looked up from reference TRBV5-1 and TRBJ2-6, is KAGVTQTPRYLIKTRGQQVTLSCSPISGHRSVSWYQQTPGQGLQFLFEYFSETQRNKGNFPGRFSGRQFSNSRSEMNVSTLELGDSALYLCASADIPGAGANVLTFGAGSRLTVL.

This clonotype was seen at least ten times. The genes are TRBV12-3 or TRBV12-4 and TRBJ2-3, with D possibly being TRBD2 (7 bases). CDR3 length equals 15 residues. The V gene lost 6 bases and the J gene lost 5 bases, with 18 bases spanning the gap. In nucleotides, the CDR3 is TGTGCCAGCAGGCCCCTGGGGGGGGCCGGAGATACGCAGTATTTT. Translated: CASRPLGGAGDTQYF.

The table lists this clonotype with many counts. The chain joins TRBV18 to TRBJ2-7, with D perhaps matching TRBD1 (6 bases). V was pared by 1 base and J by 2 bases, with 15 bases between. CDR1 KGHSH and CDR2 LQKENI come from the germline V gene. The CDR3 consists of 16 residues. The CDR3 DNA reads TGTGCCAGCTCACCACTGGGGGCAGGGTCCGCCTACGAGCAGTACTTC. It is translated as CASSPLGAGSAYEQYF. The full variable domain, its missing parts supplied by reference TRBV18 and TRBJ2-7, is NAGVMQNPRHLVRRRGQEARLRCSPMKGHSHVYWYRQLPEEGLKFMVYLQKENIIDESGMPKERFSAEFPKEGPSILRIQQVVRGDSAAYFCASSPLGAGSAYEQYFGPGTRLTVT.

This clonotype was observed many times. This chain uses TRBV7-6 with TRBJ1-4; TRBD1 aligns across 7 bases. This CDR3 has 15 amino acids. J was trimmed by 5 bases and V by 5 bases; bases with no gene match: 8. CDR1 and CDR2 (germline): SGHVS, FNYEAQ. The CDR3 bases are TGTGCCAGCAGCCCCCTAAGGGGGCCGAATGAAAAACTGTTTTTT. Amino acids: CASSPLRGPNEKLFF.

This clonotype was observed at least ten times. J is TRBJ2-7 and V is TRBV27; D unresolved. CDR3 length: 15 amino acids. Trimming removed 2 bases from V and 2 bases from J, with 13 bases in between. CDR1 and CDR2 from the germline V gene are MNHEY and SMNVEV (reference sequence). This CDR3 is CASSLKVLPPYEQYF. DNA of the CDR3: TGTGCCAGCAGTTTAAAAGTCTTGCCCCCCTACGAGCAGTACTTC.

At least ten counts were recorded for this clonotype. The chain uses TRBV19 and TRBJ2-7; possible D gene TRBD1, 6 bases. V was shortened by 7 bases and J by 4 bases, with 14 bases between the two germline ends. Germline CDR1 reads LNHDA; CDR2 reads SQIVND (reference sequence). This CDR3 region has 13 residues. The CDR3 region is CASTGTPTYEQYF. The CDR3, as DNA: TGTGCCAGTACAGGGACACCAACTTACGAGCAGTACTTC.

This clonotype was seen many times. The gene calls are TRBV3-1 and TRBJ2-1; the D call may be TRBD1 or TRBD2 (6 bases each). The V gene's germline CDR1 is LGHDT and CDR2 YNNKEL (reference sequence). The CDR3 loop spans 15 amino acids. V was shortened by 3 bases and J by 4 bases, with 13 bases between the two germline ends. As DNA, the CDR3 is TGTGCCAGCAGCCAGCCGACAGGAGGGTACAATGAGCAGTTCTTC. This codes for CASSQPTGGYNEQFF.

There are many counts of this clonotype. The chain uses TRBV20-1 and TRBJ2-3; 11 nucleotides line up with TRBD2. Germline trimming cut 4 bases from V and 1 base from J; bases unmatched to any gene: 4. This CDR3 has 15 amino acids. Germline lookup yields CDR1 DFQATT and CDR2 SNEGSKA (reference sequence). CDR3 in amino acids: CSANPGLAGTDTQYF. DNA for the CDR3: TGCAGTGCTAACCCGGGACTAGCGGGCACAGATACGCAGTATTTT.

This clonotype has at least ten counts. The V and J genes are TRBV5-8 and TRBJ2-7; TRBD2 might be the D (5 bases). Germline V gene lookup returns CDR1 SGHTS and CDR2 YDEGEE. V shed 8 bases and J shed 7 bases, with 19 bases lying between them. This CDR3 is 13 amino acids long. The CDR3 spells CASRGQGRAEQYF. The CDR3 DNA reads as TGTGCCAGTCGAGGGCAAGGAAGGGCGGAGCAGTACTTC. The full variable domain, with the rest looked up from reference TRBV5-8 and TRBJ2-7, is EAGVTQSPTHLIKTRGQQATLRCSPISGHTSVYWYQQALGLGLQFLLWYDEGEERNRGNFPPRFSGRQFPNYSSELNVNALELEDSALYLCASRGQGRAEQYFGPGTRLTVT.

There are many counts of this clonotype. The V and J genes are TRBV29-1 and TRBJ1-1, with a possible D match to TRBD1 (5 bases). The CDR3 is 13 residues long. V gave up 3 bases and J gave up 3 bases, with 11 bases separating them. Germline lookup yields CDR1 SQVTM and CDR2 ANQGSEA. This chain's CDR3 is CSVERGLDTEAFF. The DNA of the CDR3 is TGCAGCGTTGAGAGGGGCCTGGACACTGAAGCTTTCTTT.

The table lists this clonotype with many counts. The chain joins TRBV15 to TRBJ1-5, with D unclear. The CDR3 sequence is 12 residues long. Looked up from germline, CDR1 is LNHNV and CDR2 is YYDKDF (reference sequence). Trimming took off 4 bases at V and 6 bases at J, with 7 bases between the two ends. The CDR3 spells CATSKPLQPQHF. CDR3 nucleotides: TGTGCCACCAGCAAACCGCTTCAGCCCCAGCATTTT.

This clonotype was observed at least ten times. The CDR3 here is CASSPTRTGEVDEQYF. The CDR3 DNA follows: TGTGCCAGCAGCCCCACGAGGACAGGGGAGGTCGACGAGCAGTACTTC. V and J are TRBV9 and TRBJ2-7, with 9 positions matching TRBD1. The germline V gene has CDR1 SGDLS and CDR2 YYNGEE. There are 16 residues in the CDR3. Losses at the gene ends were 4 bases for V and 5 bases for J; bases not matched to a gene: 13.

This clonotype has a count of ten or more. The CDR3 is CSALDRGRRSGNTIYF. The CDR3 DNA follows: TGCAGTGCTCTGGACAGGGGGCGCAGATCTGGAAACACCATATATTTT. The J gene is TRBJ1-3, the V gene TRBV20-1, with 11 bases matching TRBD1. V was clipped by 5 bases and J by 1 base; unmatched bases: 7. CDR1 DFQATT and CDR2 SNEGSKA come from the germline V gene (reference sequence). CDR3 size: 16 residues.

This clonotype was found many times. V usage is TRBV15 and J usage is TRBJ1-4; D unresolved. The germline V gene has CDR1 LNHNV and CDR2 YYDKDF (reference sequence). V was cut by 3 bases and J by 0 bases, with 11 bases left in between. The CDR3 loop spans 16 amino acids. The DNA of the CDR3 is TGTGCCACCAGCAGCAGGTCCGTTGCAACTAATGAAAAACTGTTTTTT. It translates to CATSSRSVATNEKLFF.

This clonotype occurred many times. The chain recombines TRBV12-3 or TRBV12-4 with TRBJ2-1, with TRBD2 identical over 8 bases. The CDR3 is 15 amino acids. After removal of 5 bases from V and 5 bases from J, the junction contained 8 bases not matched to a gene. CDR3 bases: TGTGCCAGCAGTCCCGGGGGGGCGCCCGACAATGAGCAGTTCTTC. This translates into CASSPGGAPDNEQFF.

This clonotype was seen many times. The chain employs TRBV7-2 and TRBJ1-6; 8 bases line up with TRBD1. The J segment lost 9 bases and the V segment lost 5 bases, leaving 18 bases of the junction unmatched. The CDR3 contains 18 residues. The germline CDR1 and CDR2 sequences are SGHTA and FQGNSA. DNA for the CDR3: TGTGCCAGCAGCCCCATGGGGGCAGGGGGCGCTTTAGGTTCACCCCTCCACTTT. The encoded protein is CASSPMGAGGALGSPLHF.

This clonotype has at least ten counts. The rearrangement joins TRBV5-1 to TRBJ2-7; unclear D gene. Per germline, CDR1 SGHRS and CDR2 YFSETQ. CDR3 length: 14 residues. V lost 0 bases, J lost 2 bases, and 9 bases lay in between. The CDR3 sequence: CASSLEGSPYEQYF. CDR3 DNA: TGCGCCAGCAGCTTGGAAGGGTCCCCCTACGAGCAGTACTTC.

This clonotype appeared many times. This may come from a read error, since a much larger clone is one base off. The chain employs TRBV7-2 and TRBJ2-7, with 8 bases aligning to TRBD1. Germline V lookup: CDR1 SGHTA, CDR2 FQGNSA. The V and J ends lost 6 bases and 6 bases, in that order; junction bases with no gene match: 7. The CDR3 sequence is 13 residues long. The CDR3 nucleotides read TGTGCCAGCAGAACGAGGACAGGGCGCGAGCAGTACTTC. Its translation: CASRTRTGREQYF.

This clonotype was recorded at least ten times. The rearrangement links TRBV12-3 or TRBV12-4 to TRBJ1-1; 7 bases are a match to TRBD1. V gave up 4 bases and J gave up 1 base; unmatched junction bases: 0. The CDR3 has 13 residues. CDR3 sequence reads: CASSWTGNTEAFF. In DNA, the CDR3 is TGTGCCAGCAGTTGGACAGGGAACACTGAAGCTTTCTTT.